The sequence of this T cell receptor (beta chain) was determined in a study of CD8+ T cells in alopecia areata. Study-level results: When scalp samples are sequenced, resident alphabeta T cells of normal skin are also captured. Lesional tissue from the scalp (especially in alopecia totalis/universalis) showed higher clonality than normal scalp. There was only one nonresponder, so it was unclear how baseline CD8+ expansion relates to response. Tofacitinib produced a significant decrease in scalp clonality and in expanded CD8+ clones among the top 100.

RNA, once extracted, was reverse transcribed into cDNA for use as the sequencing template. TCRdb keeps only in-frame clones here, not all; method: immunoSEQ multiplex PCR. The sample comprises some 190,000 clones, roughly 46% of which are singletons, and over 9.5% rests with the top ten. About this clone: The antigen is undetermined.

Noted treatment: oral pan-JAK inhibitor, 5-10 mg twice daily. Sequenced here: CD8+ T cells sorted from blood, sampled around week 52, from a patient treated with tofacitinib. The sequence was collected from a human donor with alopecia areata.

Here the CDR3 DNA reads TGTGCCTGGAGTGTAATTGGCCAGGGCGGCGAGCAGTACTTC. It specifies CAWSVIGQGGEQYF. The chain carries TRBV30 and TRBJ2-7; TRBD1 is a possible D gene (5 bases). Trimming removed 0 bases from V and 6 bases from J, with 15 bases in between. The CDR3 consists of 14 residues. Germline CDR1 and CDR2: GTSNPN and SVGIG (reference sequence).